Each of the 3 T cell receptor beta chains below was sequenced from the same sample in a study of beta chain features in type 1 diabetes. The entirety of the isolated RNA underwent reverse transcription, so expressed TCRB transcripts were sequenced. Here immunoSEQ multiplex PCR was the method, and the copy in TCRdb shows in-frame clones only, minus some. The sample yields some 410,000 clones, about 15% seen once. Sample: naive CD4+ T cells from blood. These TCRs come from a man aged 25-45 years in good health.

J is TRBJ2-7 and V is TRBV7-2; D is uncertain. The germline V and J ends were trimmed by 5 bases and 0 bases, with 5 bases remaining between them. Per germline, CDR1 SGHTA and CDR2 FQGNSA. The CDR3 loop spans 12 amino acids. The CDR3 DNA reads TGTGCCAGCAGCGCCGGCTCCTACGAGCAGTACTTC. It is translated as CASSAGSYEQYF.

This rearrangement joins TRBV10-3 to TRBJ2-5; D is perhaps TRBD2 (7 bases). Germline V CDR1 and CDR2: ENHRY, SYGVKD. V lost 4 bases, J lost 1 base, and 10 bases lay in between. This CDR3 has 14 residues. In DNA form, the CDR3 reads TGTGCCATCAGTGGCGGGGGCTTCCAAGAGACCCAGTACTTC. It yields the protein CAISGGGFQETQYF.

This rearrangement joins TRBV5-4 to TRBJ2-2; 8 bases fit TRBD2. V was pared by 3 bases and J by 6 bases, with 4 bases of the junction left unmatched. The CDR3 sequence is 14 residues long. The germline V gene has CDR1 SGHNT and CDR2 YYREEE (reference sequence). CDR3 sequence reads: CASSWGTRSGELFF. The CDR3 bases are TGTGCCAGCAGCTGGGGGACTAGGTCCGGGGAGCTGTTTTTT.